These 15 T cell receptor beta chains were sequenced from one sample in a study of shared clonotypes between healthy human individuals. Terminally differentiated effector memory CD45RA+ cells were left out of the naive CD8 fraction, which was CD45RO-negative and positively selected for CCR7. The protocol was immunoSEQ multiplex PCR, while the TCRdb copy is restricted to in-frame clones and leaves out a portion. In the table there are approximately 2,200,000 clones, about 92% of which are singletons. The sequenced sample consisted of naive CD8+ T cells from PBMCs. The receptor set was obtained from a man younger than 35 in good health. Some clones in this sample may be carry-over from other donors' samples.

The chain carries TRBV29-1 and TRBJ1-1; D remains ambiguous. The germline V and J ends were trimmed by 8 bases and 1 base, with 8 bases remaining between them. The CDR3 totals 11 residues. Germline-derived CDR1 and CDR2 are SQVTM and ANQGSEA. CDR3: CSTRENTEAFF. In DNA form, the CDR3 reads TGCAGCACACGGGAGAACACTGAAGCTTTCTTT.

V is TRBV21-1 and J is TRBJ1-1. TRBV21-1 is a known pseudogene. The CDR3 spans 17 residues. The CDR3 DNA reads as TGTGCCAGCAGCACAATCCCCGAGGTCCCCAACGGTACTGAAGCTTTCTTT. Translation: CASSTIPEVPNGTEAFF.

Concerning this clone itself: Other nucleotide sequences from this sample produce the same CDR3. The chain links TRBV27 to TRBJ1-1; 8 bases fit TRBD1. After removal of 7 bases from V and 5 bases from J, the junction contained 3 bases not matched to a gene. This CDR3 spans 12 amino acids. CDR1 and CDR2 (germline): MNHEY, SMNVEV (reference sequence). The chain's CDR3 is CASTTGGTEAFF. The CDR3 coding sequence is TGTGCCAGCACCACAGGGGGAACTGAAGCTTTCTTT.

The genes are TRBV29-1 and TRBJ1-2; D ambiguous. Germline-derived CDR1 and CDR2 are SQVTM and ANQGSEA. V lost 1 base to trimming and J lost 4 bases, with 13 bases between them. The CDR3 sequence is 14 residues long. CDR3 nucleotide sequence: TGCAGCGTTGAAGGACGCAGAGATAGCTATGGCTACACCTTC. This gives the protein CSVEGRRDSYGYTF.

The chain combines TRBV7-9 with TRBJ2-1; D ambiguous. This CDR3 contains 17 residues. The germline V and J ends were trimmed by 4 bases and 8 bases, with 24 bases remaining between them. Per germline, CDR1 SEHNR and CDR2 FQNEAQ (reference sequence). Here the CDR3 DNA reads TGTGCCAGCAGCTCGGACCTCGTTGCGGCCTTTTGGCATGAGCAGTTCTTC. Amino acids: CASSSDLVAAFWHEQFF.

The gene calls are TRBV28 and TRBJ1-4; D is undetermined. Germline CDR1 reads MDHEN; CDR2 reads SYDVKM. The CDR3 contains 16 residues. V was pared by 1 base and J by 2 bases, with 11 bases between. The CDR3 sequence: CASSLLVGKTNEKLFF. CDR3 sequence (DNA): TGTGCCAGCAGTTTATTGGTTGGAAAGACTAATGAAAAACTGTTTTTT. Full variable domain (missing parts from reference TRBV28 and TRBJ1-4): DVKVTQSSRYLVKRTGEKVFLECVQDMDHENMFWYRQDPGLGLRLIYFSYDVKMKEKGDIPEGYSVSREKKERFSLILESASTNQTSMYLCASSLLVGKTNEKLFFGSGTQLSVL.

The V and J genes are TRBV6-1 and TRBJ2-7; D tentatively reads TRBD1 or TRBD2 (6 bases each). CDR3 length: 16 amino acids. V lost 2 bases and J 3 bases, leaving 17 bases between the germline ends. Germline CDR1 is MNHNS and CDR2 is SASEGT. Written as DNA, the CDR3 is TGTGCCAGCAGTGAAAGGGGGGCGGGACCATACTACGAGCAGTACTTC. It encodes CASSERGAGPYYEQYF.

V gene TRBV5-4 combines with J gene TRBJ2-2; tentatively, D is TRBD1 (6 bases). Germline V gives CDR1 SGHNT, CDR2 YYREEE (reference sequence). The CDR3 is made up of 16 amino acids. V lost 4 bases and J 0 bases, leaving 13 bases between the germline ends. The CDR3 region is CASSPGTFANTGELFF. In DNA form, the CDR3 reads TGTGCCAGCAGCCCGGGGACATTCGCGAACACCGGGGAGCTGTTTTTT.

For this clone: This same CDR3 is encoded by further DNA sequences in the sample. The rearrangement links TRBV27 to TRBJ2-5; a weak D match, TRBD2 (5 bases). The length of the CDR3 is 13 residues. Deletions cut 2 bases from V and 7 bases from J, with 11 bases between. Looked up from germline, CDR1 is MNHEY and CDR2 is SMNVEV (reference sequence). The CDR3: CASSLGVLGTQYF. DNA of the CDR3: TGTGCCAGCAGTTTAGGAGTACTAGGGACCCAGTACTTC.

J is TRBJ1-2 and V is TRBV4-2; D possibly corresponds to TRBD1 (5 bases). Trimming cost V 1 base and J 0 bases, with 12 bases left between them. From germline, CDR1 is LGHNA and CDR2 YNFKEQ. The CDR3 length is 16 residues. The CDR3 is CASSQGEGRTNYGYTF. The CDR3 coding sequence is TGTGCCAGCAGCCAAGGGGAGGGACGGACTAACTATGGCTACACCTTC.

In this sample, this clone turned up once. The chain combines TRBV7-9 with TRBJ2-1, with a tentative D call TRBD1 (6 bases). Looked up from germline, CDR1 is SEHNR and CDR2 is FQNEAQ (reference sequence). The CDR3 is made up of 16 amino acids. The V end lost 2 bases, the J end lost 0 bases, and 11 bases lay between the germline ends. The CDR3 is CASSLRGSLSYNEQFF. CDR3 in DNA: TGTGCCAGCAGCTTAAGGGGGAGTCTCTCCTACAATGAGCAGTTCTTC.

This chain links TRBV15 with TRBJ2-1; D tentatively reads TRBD1 or TRBD2 (5 bases each). Germline CDR1 is LNHNV and CDR2 is YYDKDF (reference sequence). V lost 2 bases to trimming and J lost 12 bases, with 14 bases between them. The CDR3 totals 13 residues. The CDR3 nucleotides read TGTGCCACCAGCAGAAGCAGTCTTGGGGGGCAGTTCTTC. It specifies CATSRSSLGGQFF. Together with reference TRBV15 and TRBJ2-1, the CDR3 gives the full variable domain: DAMVIQNPRYQVTQFGKPVTLSCSQTLNHNVMYWYQQKSSQAPKLLFHYYDKDFNNEADTPDNFQSRRPNTSFCFLDIRSPGLGDTAMYLCATSRSSLGGQFFGPGTRLTVL.

This chain links TRBV19 with TRBJ2-3; 8 bases are a match to TRBD1. V shed 4 bases and J 1 base; nucleotides not matched to a gene: 4. Per germline, CDR1 LNHDA and CDR2 SQIVND (reference sequence). This CDR3 is 15 amino acids long. CDR3 in amino acids: CASSTGQGRTDTQYF. The CDR3 coding sequence is TGTGCCAGTAGTACCGGACAGGGCCGCACAGATACGCAGTATTTT. The full variable domain, in which reference TRBV19 and TRBJ2-3 provide the parts outside the CDR3, is DGGITQSPKYLFRKEGQNVTLSCEQNLNHDAMYWYRQDPGQGLRLIYYSQIVNDFQKGDIAEGYSVSREKKESFPLTVTSAQKNPTAFYLCASSTGQGRTDTQYFGPGTRLTVL.

This chain joins TRBV5-6 and TRBJ2-7; 8 bases agree with TRBD1. V lost 0 bases, J lost 6 bases, and 2 bases stayed unmatched. Germline V CDR1 and CDR2: SGHDT, YYEEEE. The length of the CDR3 is 13 residues. The CDR3 nucleotides read TGTGCCAGCAGCTTGGGGACAGGGCCCGAGCAGTACTTC. It yields the protein CASSLGTGPEQYF.

This rearrangement joins TRBV19 to TRBJ2-7, with a possible D match to TRBD1 (5 bases). V lost 6 bases to trimming and J lost 0 bases, with 12 bases between them. This CDR3 region has 14 residues. CDR1 is LNHDA and CDR2 is SQIVND in the germline V gene (reference sequence). The CDR3 protein is CASSFRVSSYEQYF. CDR3 DNA sequence: TGTGCCAGTAGCTTCAGGGTATCCTCCTACGAGCAGTACTTC.